One sample yielded the 21 T cell receptor beta chains listed below, sequenced in a study of identical twins. TCRdb itself ran the 5' RACE reads through MiXCR, one entry per CDR3 protein. The sample records nearly 900,000 distinct CDR3 sequences, about 12% being singletons. The same data also went into a second study, on yellow fever vaccine responses in identical twins.

The sequenced sample consisted of PBMCs. All receptors come from a woman in her late teens or twenties in good health.

This clonotype has only a few counts. This sequence joins TRBV24-1 and TRBJ2-5; possible D gene TRBD2, 5 bases. Trimming left V 2 bases short and J 3 bases short, with 6 bases between. Germline values: CDR1 KGHDR, CDR2 SFDVKD. The CDR3 extends over 13 amino acids. CDR3 bases: TGTGCCACCAGTGATTCGCGGGAAGAGACCCAGTACTTC. It is translated as CATSDSREETQYF.

Ten or more counts support this clonotype. The genes are TRBV20-1 and TRBJ2-3, with TRBD1 matching 10 bases. The CDR3 runs to 14 residues. Trimming took 6 bases from V and 6 from J; bases not matched to a gene: 9. Looked up from germline, CDR1 is DFQATT and CDR2 is SNEGSKA (reference sequence). This chain's CDR3 is CSALGTGVVDTQYF. In nucleotides, the CDR3 is TGCAGTGCCTTGGGGACAGGGGTTGTGGATACGCAGTATTTT.

This clonotype came up a few times. V is TRBV5-4 and J is TRBJ2-3, with 7 bases that match TRBD1. Trimming cost V 2 bases and J 5 bases; bases outside gene matches: 8. Germline CDR1 SGHNT, CDR2 YYREEE (reference sequence). This CDR3 region has 15 residues. The CDR3 DNA is TGTGCCAGCAGCTTTGGGACAGCTGGAGGAGATACGCAGTATTTT. It codes for CASSFGTAGGDTQYF.

This clonotype has a handful of counts. CDR3 sequence: CASSESDGNSSYEQYV. The CDR3 DNA is TGCGCCAGCAGTGAGTCTGACGGTAATAGCTCCTACGAGCAGTACGTC. The J gene is TRBJ2-7, the V gene TRBV10-1; the D is unclear. Germline CDR1 reads WNHNN; CDR2 reads SYGVQD (reference sequence). The length of the CDR3 is 16 residues. Trimming took 0 bases from V and 0 from J, leaving 12 bases between them.

The chain carries TRBV20-1 and TRBJ1-2; possibly TRBD1 for D (5 bases). Looked up from germline, CDR1 is DFQATT and CDR2 is SNEGSKA (reference sequence). Deletions cut 3 bases from V and 3 bases from J, with 8 bases between. The CDR3 extends over 12 amino acids. The CDR3 DNA reads as TGCAGTGCTAGTCAAGGGGACTATGGCTACACCTTC. Encoded protein: CSASQGDYGYTF.

The chain joins TRBV12-3 or TRBV12-4 to TRBJ2-6; D remains unclear. The V end lost 3 bases, the J end lost 0 bases, and 9 bases lay between the germline ends. This CDR3 has 16 residues. The CDR3 region has the DNA TGTGCCAGCAGTTTCCACTTAGGCTCTGGGGCCAACGTCCTGACTTTC. It is translated as CASSFHLGSGANVLTF.

V is TRBV6-1 and J is TRBJ1-2; D is possibly TRBD1 (6 bases). Trimming stripped 8 bases from V and 2 bases from J, with 18 bases between. Germline V CDR1 and CDR2: MNHNS, SASEGT. The CDR3 consists of 15 residues. CDR3 sequence reads: CASRQGRNPNYGYTF. The DNA of the CDR3 is TGTGCCAGCCGGCAGGGGCGAAACCCCAACTATGGCTACACCTTC.

The chain has TRBV20-1 and TRBJ2-1, with 10 positions matching TRBD1. Trimming removed 3 bases from V and 8 bases from J; junction bases left unmatched: 13. CDR1 is DFQATT and CDR2 is SNEGSKA in the germline V gene (reference sequence). This CDR3 contains 16 residues. The CDR3: CSARTGGKSPWDEQFF. DNA of the CDR3: TGCAGTGCTAGGACAGGGGGCAAGTCGCCTTGGGATGAGCAGTTCTTC.

The chain joins TRBV12-3 or TRBV12-4 to TRBJ1-5; TRBD1 is a possible D gene (5 bases). The CDR3 covers 11 residues. V was pared by 6 bases and J by 9 bases, with 9 bases between. CDR3 DNA: TGTGCCAGCAGGGGGACCGGGCCCCAGCATTTT. Protein product: CASRGTGPQHF.

This clonotype was detected only a few times. The gene calls are TRBV6-2 or TRBV6-3 and TRBJ2-2; D possibly corresponds to TRBD1 (6 bases). Germline V gene data show CDR1 as MNHEY and CDR2 as SVGEGT. Trimming left V 7 bases short and J 1 base short, with 13 bases between. The CDR3 runs to 15 residues. CDR3 residues: CASTPGHLNTGELFF. The CDR3 bases are TGTGCCAGCACCCCGGGACACCTGAACACCGGGGAGCTGTTTTTT.

Only a few counts were recorded for this clonotype. The chain is built from TRBV27 and TRBJ2-3; D remains ambiguous. Germline CDR1 MNHEY, CDR2 SMNVEV (reference sequence). The CDR3 runs to 16 residues. V lost 2 bases and J 1 base, leaving 13 bases between the germline ends. CDR3 sequence: CASSLLRAEGTDTQYF. Here the CDR3 DNA reads TGTGCCAGCAGTTTACTCCGGGCCGAGGGCACAGATACGCAGTATTTT.

V is TRBV6-1 and J is TRBJ1-6, with D possibly being TRBD1 (5 bases). Trimming pared 3 bases from V and 8 bases from J, leaving 11 bases between. This CDR3 has 14 amino acids. Germline-derived CDR1 and CDR2 are MNHNS and SASEGT. This CDR3 reads CASSDGGIYSPLHF. DNA for the CDR3: TGTGCCAGCAGTGATGGGGGGATTTATTCACCCCTCCACTTT.

V is TRBV11-2 and J is TRBJ2-1; perhaps TRBD1 as D (6 bases). Germline V gene data show CDR1 as SGHAT and CDR2 as FQNNGV. The CDR3 has 15 amino acids. The germline V and J ends were trimmed by 3 bases and 6 bases, with 15 bases remaining between them. The CDR3, as DNA: TGTGCCAGCAGCTTTGGGGCAGGGGAGTTCAATGAGCAGTTCTTC. Protein: CASSFGAGEFNEQFF.

CDR3 sequence reads: CASSSGRRPLHF. DNA of the CDR3: TGTGCCAGCAGCTCAGGCCGAAGGCCCCTCCACTTT. The chain uses TRBV7-9 and TRBJ1-6; D is uncertain. Trimming left V 4 bases short and J 13 bases short, with 11 bases between. Germline V gives CDR1 SEHNR, CDR2 FQNEAQ (reference sequence). The CDR3 spans 12 residues. The full variable domain, with the rest looked up from reference TRBV7-9 and TRBJ1-6, is DTGVSQNPRHKITKRGQNVTFRCDPISEHNRLYWYRQTLGQGPEFLTYFQNEAQLEKSRLLSDRFSAERPKGSFSTLEIQRTEQGDSAMYLCASSSGRRPLHFGNGTRLTVT.

In its sample, this clonotype was seen a few times. This sequence joins TRBV4-1 and TRBJ1-1; D perhaps matches TRBD1 (5 bases). CDR1 is MGHRA, CDR2 YSYEKL, per germline. CDR3 length equals 15 residues. The ends were cut back, 0 bases at V and 0 bases at J, with 8 bases in the middle. The CDR3 region is CASSQDQGMNTEAFF. As DNA, the CDR3 is TGCGCCAGCAGCCAAGATCAGGGAATGAACACTGAAGCTTTCTTT.

There are a few counts of this clonotype. The chain uses TRBV14 and TRBJ1-2; possibly TRBD1 for D (6 bases). This CDR3 is 14 amino acids long. Germline CDR1 is SGHDN and CDR2 is FVKESK. V lost 1 base and J 3 bases, leaving 9 bases between the germline ends. The CDR3 reads CASSQVTGHYGYTF. The CDR3 DNA reads as TGTGCCAGCAGCCAAGTGACAGGCCACTATGGCTACACCTTC.

The chain links TRBV28 to TRBJ2-7, with D possibly matching TRBD1 (5 bases). Looked up from germline, CDR1 is MDHEN and CDR2 is SYDVKM. This CDR3 comprises 14 residues. V dropped 6 bases and J dropped 3 bases, with 15 bases sitting between them. CDR3 in amino acids: CASSSDRQLYEQYV. For the CDR3, the DNA is TGTGCCAGCAGCTCCGATCGACAGCTCTACGAGCAGTACGTC.

This clonotype was seen only a few times. This rearrangement joins TRBV3-1 to TRBJ2-7, with D tentatively TRBD2 (6 bases). The germline CDR1 and CDR2 sequences are LGHDT and YNNKEL (reference sequence). Trimming stripped 0 bases from V and 0 bases from J, with 12 bases between. The CDR3 length is 16 residues. As DNA, the CDR3 is TGTGCCAGCAGCCAAGAAATAGGGACTTTCTCCTACGAGCAGTACTTC. The encoded protein is CASSQEIGTFSYEQYF.

This clonotype was detected a few times. The chain uses TRBV3-1 and TRBJ2-5; 9 bases line up with TRBD2. Unmatched junction bases numbered 4, after V lost 1 base and J lost 4 bases. The CDR3 covers 15 residues. Germline V gene sequence: CDR1 LGHDT, CDR2 YNNKEL (reference sequence). The DNA of the CDR3 is TGTGCCAGCAGCCAAGGGGGACTAGCTAGAGAGACCCAGTACTTC. Protein: CASSQGGLARETQYF.

V gene TRBV5-1 combines with J gene TRBJ1-2; 7 nucleotides align to TRBD1. This CDR3 spans 14 amino acids. CDR1 is SGHRS, CDR2 YFSETQ, per germline. The ends lost 5 bases at V and 3 bases at J; junction bases unmatched: 7. The CDR3 nucleotides read TGCGCCAGCAGGAGGGGAGGACAGGACTATGGCTACACCTTC. This gives the protein CASRRGGQDYGYTF.

The gene calls are TRBV6-1 and TRBJ2-6; D is uncertain. The length of the CDR3 is 15 residues. Germline V gene data show CDR1 as MNHNS and CDR2 as SASEGT. Between the trimmed V and J ends, which lost 3 bases and 2 bases, there was a span of 8 bases. CDR3 nucleotides: TGTGCCAGCAGTGATTCAGGTACTGGGGCCAACGTCCTGACTTTC. Translated, it gives CASSDSGTGANVLTF.